The 16 T cell receptor beta chains in this list originate from one sample, sequenced in a study of vaccination and CD4 T cells after COVID-19. Sample treatment: 10-day PBMC culture with coronavirus spike peptide pools or control peptides (ViraFEST assay). Samples of CD4+ T cells were obtained from the unexposed donor before the COVID-19 pandemic (2011-2018). An Oncomine TCR Beta short-read assay was used to sequence the DNA from cultured CD4+ T cells. From cultured CD4+ T cells, genomic DNA was extracted. TCRdb re-called the PCR reads with MiXCR, one entry per CDR3 protein. The sample contains several thousand distinct CDR3 sequences, approximately 40% of which appear only once. Their recognized antigens are unknown. The sequenced sample was CD4+ T cells from blood, cultured in vitro. The origin of the receptors is a human donor in good health.

Only a few counts were recorded for this clonotype. The V and J genes are TRBV20-1 and TRBJ2-5; a weak D match, TRBD2 (5 bases). This CDR3 has 14 residues. Looked up from germline, CDR1 is DFQATT and CDR2 is SNEGSKA (reference sequence). V was cut by 3 bases and J by 5 bases, with 16 bases left in between. CDR3 DNA sequence: TGCAGTGCTAGCCCCCCCCTAGCTAGGGAGACCCAGTACTTC. This sequence encodes CSASPPLARETQYF.

J is TRBJ2-1 and V is TRBV6-2 or TRBV6-3; TRBD1 is a possible D gene (5 bases). The germline CDR1 and CDR2 sequences are MNHEY and SVGEGT. The CDR3 has 13 residues. V lost 6 bases to trimming and J lost 4 bases, with 10 bases between them. The CDR3 region has the DNA TGTGCCAGCAGGGACACAGCTTACAATGAGCAGTTCTTC. Protein sequence: CASRDTAYNEQFF.

The chain links TRBV7-6 to TRBJ2-5; 8 bases are shared with TRBD2. The CDR3 spans 14 residues. Germline V lookup: CDR1 SGHVS, CDR2 FNYEAQ. Trimming took 2 bases from V and 4 from J; bases not matched to a gene: 3. The CDR3 here is CASSLIRGGETQYF. CDR3 sequence (DNA): TGTGCCAGCAGCTTAATACGGGGGGGAGAGACCCAGTACTTC.

The rearrangement uses TRBV7-2 and TRBJ2-7, with a tentative D call TRBD2 (5 bases). Germline V gene lookup returns CDR1 SGHTA and CDR2 FQGNSA. The CDR3 consists of 14 residues. Trimming left V 4 bases short and J 6 bases short, with 16 bases between. CDR3 DNA: TGTGCCAGCAGCTCCGGGCGCGGGTCGACCGAGCAGTACTTC. It codes for CASSSGRGSTEQYF. The full variable domain, rest sourced from reference TRBV7-2 and TRBJ2-7, is GAGVSQSPSNKVTEKGKDVELRCDPISGHTALYWYRQSLGQGLEFLIYFQGNSAPDKSGLPSDRFSAERTGGSVSTLTIQRTQQEDSAVYLCASSSGRGSTEQYFGPGTRLTVT.

The chain joins TRBV20-1 to TRBJ1-1; D is perhaps TRBD1 (5 bases). The CDR3 totals 14 residues. V lost 6 bases and J 0 bases, leaving 14 bases between the germline ends. Per the germline V gene, CDR1 is DFQATT and CDR2 is SNEGSKA (reference sequence). CDR3 loop: CSARTGTVNTEAFF. The CDR3 DNA reads TGCAGTGCAAGAACCGGGACGGTGAACACTGAAGCTTTCTTT.

This chain uses TRBV27 with TRBJ2-7; D not certain. This CDR3 is built from 14 residues. The V end was cut by 0 bases, the J end by 2 bases, with 8 bases between. Germline V gives CDR1 MNHEY, CDR2 SMNVEV (reference sequence). This CDR3 reads CASSLSFRAYEQYF. The CDR3 DNA sequence: TGTGCCAGCAGTTTATCGTTCAGAGCCTACGAGCAGTACTTC.

This clonotype was seen only a few times. CDR3 loop: CASSEAGLAGGPVTQYF. The DNA for the CDR3 is TGTGCCAGCAGTGAAGCCGGACTAGCGGGAGGACCGGTAACCCAGTACTTC. V gene TRBV6-1 combines with J gene TRBJ2-5; 14 nucleotides agree with TRBD2. This CDR3 region has 17 residues. The V segment lost 0 bases and the J segment 8 bases; nucleotides outside the gene matches: 8. CDR1 and CDR2 from the germline V gene are MNHNS and SASEGT.

The gene calls are TRBV7-2 and TRBJ2-7; D is undetermined. CDR3 size: 11 residues. Germline V gene sequence: CDR1 SGHTA, CDR2 FQGNSA. The V end lost 2 bases, the J end lost 3 bases, and 2 bases lay between the germline ends. CDR3 region: CASSLSYEQYF. The CDR3 DNA reads as TGTGCCAGCAGCTTAAGCTACGAGCAGTACTTC.

This rearrangement joins TRBV6-1 to TRBJ2-1; the D gene is possibly TRBD2 (6 bases). Germline CDR1 and CDR2: MNHNS and SASEGT. Trimming took off 5 bases at V and 8 bases at J, with 16 bases between the two ends. The CDR3 contains 14 residues. CDR3 region: CASSPAAREDEQFF. The CDR3 DNA reads as TGTGCCAGCAGTCCGGCGGCCAGGGAGGATGAGCAGTTCTTC.

This clonotype rates as medium-sized (0.01 to 0.1%). The chain joins TRBV20-1 to TRBJ1-2, with TRBD1 identical over 12 bases. The CDR3 has 14 residues. Germline V CDR1 and CDR2: DFQATT, SNEGSKA (reference sequence). The V and J ends lost 6 bases and 8 bases, in that order; junction bases with no gene match: 10. The CDR3 is CSATRDRGRRGYTF. CDR3 DNA: TGCAGTGCCACACGGGACAGGGGGCGACGAGGCTACACCTTC.

A note on this clonotype: The junction shows a germline mismatch at one end, possibly a read error. The chain joins TRBV7-7 to TRBJ1-4; perhaps TRBD1 as D (5 bases). CDR3 length equals 11 residues. CDR1 is SSHAT, CDR2 FNYEAQ, per germline (reference sequence). Here the CDR3 reads CASSGGGKLFF. The CDR3 DNA reads as TGTGCTAGCAGCGGGGGGGGAAAACTGTTTTTT.

This clonotype has a handful of counts. V usage is TRBV4-3 and J usage is TRBJ2-3, with D possibly being TRBD2 (5 bases). CDR1 and CDR2 (germline): LGHNA, YSLEER. Trimming removed 2 bases from V and 6 bases from J, with 12 bases in between. The CDR3 contains 14 residues. The chain's CDR3 is CASSQQLPGDTQYF. In DNA, the CDR3 is TGCGCCAGCAGCCAACAACTACCGGGGGATACGCAGTATTTT.

This chain uses TRBV7-9 with TRBJ1-2; 9 bases are a match to TRBD1. Germline lookup yields CDR1 SEHNR and CDR2 FQNEAQ (reference sequence). The length of the CDR3 is 15 residues. Trimming took 5 bases from V and 3 from J; bases not matched to a gene: 7. The CDR3: CASSVGQGRDYGYTF. The CDR3 nucleotides read TGTGCCAGCAGCGTCGGACAGGGGCGGGACTATGGCTACACCTTC.

The chain combines TRBV29-1 with TRBJ1-1, with D possibly being TRBD1 (5 bases). Trimming took off 2 bases at V and 3 bases at J, with 10 bases between the two ends. Germline lookup yields CDR1 SQVTM and CDR2 ANQGSEA. The CDR3 covers 13 residues. The CDR3 protein is CSVERGGDTEAFF. The CDR3 bases are TGCAGCGTTGAACGGGGGGGTGACACTGAAGCTTTCTTT.

This clonotype was counted only a few times. The genes are TRBV6-4 and TRBJ1-6, with 7 bases lining up with TRBD1. V gave up 8 bases and J gave up 9 bases; unmatched junction bases: 7. The CDR3 contains 13 residues. CDR1 and CDR2 (germline): MRHNA, SNTAGT. CDR3 DNA sequence: TGTGCCAGCGGAACAGGGGTGGGTTCACCCCTCCACTTT. Translating it yields CASGTGVGSPLHF.

This clonotype has only a few counts. This chain joins TRBV6-5 and TRBJ1-6; D unclear. This CDR3 is built from 14 residues. The V gene's germline CDR1 is MNHEY and CDR2 SVGAGI. Trimming took 0 bases from V and 10 from J, leaving 10 bases between them. DNA for the CDR3: TGTGCCAGCAGTTACTCACGGGGTGACTCACCCCTCCACTTT. It specifies CASSYSRGDSPLHF.